The sequence of this T cell receptor beta chain was determined in a study of T-cell memory formation after mild COVID-19. This CDR3 spans 13 amino acids. V lost 4 bases to trimming and J lost 9 bases, with 14 bases between them. Germline V gives CDR1 SGHRS, CDR2 YFSETQ. MiXCR, applied by TCRdb to the 5' RACE reads, yields one record per CDR3 protein. The top ten hold approximately 40% of the sample, which has about 49,000 distinct CDR3 sequences, roughly 27% seen once. V is TRBV5-1 and J is TRBJ2-1; D could derive from TRBD1 or TRBD2 (5 bases each). The source of this sequence is a man between 18 and 29 years old who had mild COVID-19 (a few samples of this study predate the infection). Cell type and time point are not known. The specimen was PBMCs or a T cell subset sorted from them (not recorded which). CDR3 in DNA: TGCGCCAGCAGCGCTTGGGACGGCGGTGAGCAGTTCTTC. It codes for CASSAWDGGEQFF. Filled out from reference TRBV5-1 and TRBJ2-1, the complete variable domain reads KAGVTQTPRYLIKTRGQQVTLSCSPISGHRSVSWYQQTPGQGLQFLFEYFSETQRNKGNFPGRFSGRQFSNSRSEMNVSTLELGDSALYLCASSAWDGGEQFFGPGTRLTVL.